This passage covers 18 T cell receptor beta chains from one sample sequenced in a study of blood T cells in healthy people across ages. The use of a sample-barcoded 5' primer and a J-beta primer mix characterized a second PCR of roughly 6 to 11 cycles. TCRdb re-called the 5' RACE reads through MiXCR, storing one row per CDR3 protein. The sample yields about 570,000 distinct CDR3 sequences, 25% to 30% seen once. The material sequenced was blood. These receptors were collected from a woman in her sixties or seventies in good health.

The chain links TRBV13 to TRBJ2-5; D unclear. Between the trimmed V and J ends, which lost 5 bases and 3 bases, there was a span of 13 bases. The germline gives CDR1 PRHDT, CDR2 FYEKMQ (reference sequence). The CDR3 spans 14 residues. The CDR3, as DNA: TGTGCCAGCAGCAGAAGACACTTGGAAGAGACCCAGTACTTC. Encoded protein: CASSRRHLEETQYF.

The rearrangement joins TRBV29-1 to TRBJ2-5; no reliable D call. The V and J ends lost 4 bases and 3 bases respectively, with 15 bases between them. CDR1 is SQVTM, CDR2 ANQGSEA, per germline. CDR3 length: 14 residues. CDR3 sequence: CSVVLGGLEETQYF. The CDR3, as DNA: TGCAGCGTTGTATTGGGTGGGCTTGAAGAGACCCAGTACTTC.

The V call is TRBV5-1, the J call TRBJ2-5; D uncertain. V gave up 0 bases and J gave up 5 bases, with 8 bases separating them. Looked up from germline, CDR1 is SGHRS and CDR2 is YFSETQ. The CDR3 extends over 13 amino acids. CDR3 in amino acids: CASSLDVEETQYF. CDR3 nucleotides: TGCGCCAGCAGCTTGGACGTGGAGGAGACCCAGTACTTC.

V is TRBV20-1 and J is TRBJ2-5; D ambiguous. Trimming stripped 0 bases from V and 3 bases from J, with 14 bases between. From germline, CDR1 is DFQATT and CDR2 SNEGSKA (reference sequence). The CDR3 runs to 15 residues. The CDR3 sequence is CSARDQETLKETQYF. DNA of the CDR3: TGCAGTGCTAGAGATCAGGAGACCCTCAAAGAGACCCAGTACTTC.

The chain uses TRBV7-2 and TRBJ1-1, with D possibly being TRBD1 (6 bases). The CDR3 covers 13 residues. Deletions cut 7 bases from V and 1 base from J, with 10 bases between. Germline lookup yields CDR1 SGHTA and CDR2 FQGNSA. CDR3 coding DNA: TGTGCCAGCAAGGGGGGAAAGAACACTGAAGCTTTCTTT. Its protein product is CASKGGKNTEAFF.

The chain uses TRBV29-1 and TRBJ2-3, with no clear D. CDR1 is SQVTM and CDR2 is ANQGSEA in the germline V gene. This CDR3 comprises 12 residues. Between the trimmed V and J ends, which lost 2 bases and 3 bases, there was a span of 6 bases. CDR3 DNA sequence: TGCAGCGTTGAACTGTCGACAGATACGCAGTATTTT. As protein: CSVELSTDTQYF.

The CDR3 DNA follows: TGTGCCAGCAGTTACGCCAGACGGCCCCAGCATTTT. Protein product: CASSYARRPQHF. The chain uses TRBV6-2 or TRBV6-3 and TRBJ1-5; D gene unclear. This CDR3 has 12 amino acids. Trimming stripped 2 bases from V and 9 bases from J, with 8 bases between. The V gene's germline CDR1 is MNHEY and CDR2 SVGEGT.

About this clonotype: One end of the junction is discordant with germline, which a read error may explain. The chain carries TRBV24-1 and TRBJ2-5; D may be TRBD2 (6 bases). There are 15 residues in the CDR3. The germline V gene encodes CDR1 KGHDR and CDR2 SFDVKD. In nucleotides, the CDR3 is TGTGCCACCAGTGACGCGTTCGCGGGGCAAGAGACCCAATACTTC. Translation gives CATSDAFAGQETQYF.

The CDR3 loop is CASSITGPVSQTQYF. CDR3 DNA sequence: TGTGCCAGCAGCATAACAGGCCCCGTCTCCCAGACCCAGTACTTC. The chain is built from TRBV7-2 and TRBJ2-5, with D maybe TRBD1 (5 bases). Germline V CDR1 and CDR2: SGHTA, FQGNSA. The CDR3 is 15 residues long. V was cut by 5 bases and J by 6 bases, with 19 bases left in between.

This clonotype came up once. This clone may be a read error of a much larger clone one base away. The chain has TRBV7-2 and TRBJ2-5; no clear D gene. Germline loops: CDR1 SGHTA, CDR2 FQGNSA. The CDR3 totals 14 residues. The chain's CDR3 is CASGLYSSQETQYF. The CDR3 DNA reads TGTGCCAGCGGCTTATATAGCAGCCAAGAGACCCAGTACTTC.

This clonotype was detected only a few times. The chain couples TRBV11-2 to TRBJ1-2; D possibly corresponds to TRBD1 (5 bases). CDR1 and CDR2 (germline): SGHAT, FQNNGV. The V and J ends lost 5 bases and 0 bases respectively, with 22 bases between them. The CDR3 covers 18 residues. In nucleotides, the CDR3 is TGTGCCAGCAGCCTCAATAAGGGACGGACGGAACCTAACTATGGCTACACCTTC. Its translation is CASSLNKGRTEPNYGYTF.

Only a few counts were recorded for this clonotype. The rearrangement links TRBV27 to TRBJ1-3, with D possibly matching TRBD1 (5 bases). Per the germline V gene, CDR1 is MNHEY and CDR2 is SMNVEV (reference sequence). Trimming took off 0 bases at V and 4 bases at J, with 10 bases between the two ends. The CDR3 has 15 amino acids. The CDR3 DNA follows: TGTGCCAGCAGTTTATCACAGGCTCGGGGAAACACCATATATTTT. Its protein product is CASSLSQARGNTIYF.

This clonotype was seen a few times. In DNA form, the CDR3 reads TGCAGCGTTGGAGGGTCTTCAGGGGGATATGGCTACACCTTC. Its translation is CSVGGSSGGYGYTF. The chain has TRBV29-1 and TRBJ1-2; 7 nucleotides agree with TRBD1. V trimming: 4 bases; J trimming: 5 bases; junction bases outside the gene matches: 10. The germline CDR1 and CDR2 sequences are SQVTM and ANQGSEA. The CDR3 runs 14 residues. Variable domain in full (rest from reference TRBV29-1 and TRBJ1-2): SAVISQKPSRDICQRGTSLTIQCQVDSQVTMMFWYRQQPGQSLTLIATANQGSEATYESGFVIDKFPISRPNLTFSTLTVSNMSPEDSSIYLCSVGGSSGGYGYTFGSGTRLTVV.

In DNA form, the CDR3 reads TGTGCCAGCAGCTTAGAGGGTCCAGGGGGCTACCCCTCTAATTCACCCCTCCACTTT. Its protein is CASSLEGPGGYPSNSPLHF. The V call is TRBV7-2, the J call TRBJ1-6, with 8 bases identical to TRBD1. Germline values: CDR1 SGHTA, CDR2 FQGNSA. The CDR3 runs 19 residues. With V trimmed by 1 base and J by 6 bases, 14 bases remained unmatched. Supplemented by reference TRBV7-2 and TRBJ1-6, the full variable domain reads GAGVSQSPSNKVTEKGKDVELRCDPISGHTALYWYRQSLGQGLEFLIYFQGNSAPDKSGLPSDRFSAERTGGSVSTLTIQRTQQEDSAVYLCASSLEGPGGYPSNSPLHFGNGTRLTVT.

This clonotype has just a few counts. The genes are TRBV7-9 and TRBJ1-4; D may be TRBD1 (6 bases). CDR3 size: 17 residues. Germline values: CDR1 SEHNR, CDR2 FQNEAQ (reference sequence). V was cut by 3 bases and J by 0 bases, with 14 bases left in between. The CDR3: CASSFGQPASTNEKLFF. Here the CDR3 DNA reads TGTGCCAGCAGCTTTGGACAGCCAGCTTCAACTAATGAAAAACTGTTTTTT.

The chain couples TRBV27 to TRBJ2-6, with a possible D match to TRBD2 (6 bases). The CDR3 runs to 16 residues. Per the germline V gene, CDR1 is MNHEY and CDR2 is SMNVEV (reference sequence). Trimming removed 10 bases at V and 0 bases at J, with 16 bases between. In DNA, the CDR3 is TGTGCCAACACCAAAATCGGGGGCTCTGGGGCCAACGTCCTGACTTTC. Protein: CANTKIGGSGANVLTF.

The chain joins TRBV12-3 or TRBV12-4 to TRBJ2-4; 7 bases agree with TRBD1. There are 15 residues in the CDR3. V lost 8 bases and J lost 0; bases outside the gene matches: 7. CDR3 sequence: CASSLNRGAKNIQYF. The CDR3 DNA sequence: TGTGCCAGCTCTCTTAACAGGGGAGCCAAAAACATTCAGTACTTC.

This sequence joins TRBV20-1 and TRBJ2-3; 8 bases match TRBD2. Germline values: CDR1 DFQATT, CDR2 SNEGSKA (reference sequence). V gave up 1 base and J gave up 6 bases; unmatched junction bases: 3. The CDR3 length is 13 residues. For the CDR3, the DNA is TGCAGTGCTAGAGCCGGGGGGGTGGATACGCAGTATTTT. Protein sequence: CSARAGGVDTQYF.